This TCR beta chain is drawn from a study of beta chain features in type 1 diabetes. This clone was seen a few times. The antigen is unknown. Reverse transcribing all isolated RNA meant expressed TCRB transcripts were sequenced. Approximately 3.6 million reads, on average, came from each naive, central memory and regulatory T cell sample. The method was immunoSEQ multiplex PCR; TCRdb's version includes in-frame clones alone and lacks a portion of them. This table holds about 260,000 clones, 20% found once. Findings and limits, study-wide: Moderate but significant shortening of TCRB CDR3s was recorded in all four CD4+ subsets from Type 1 diabetes patients.

Trimming stripped 5 bases from V and 7 bases from J, with 21 bases between. Germline lookup yields CDR1 SGHTA and CDR2 FQGNSA. The CDR3 loop spans 15 amino acids. The chain combines TRBV7-2 with TRBJ2-7; tentative D call: TRBD2 (5 bases). The source is a woman aged 35 to 49 with type 1 diabetes. The sample consisted of naive CD4+ T cells from blood. CDR3 DNA sequence: TGTGCCAGCAGCGAAGATAGAGGGAACATTTTAGAGCAGTACTTC. Its protein is CASSEDRGNILEQYF.